The rows below give T cell receptor beta chains drawn from one sample of a study of T cell changes during pregnancy in multiple sclerosis. Assay used: immunoSEQ multiplex PCR; TCRdb lists only in-frame clones, some missing. This sample has tens of thousands of clones; approximately 90% occur once, and the top ten carry approximately 0.6%. The sample was CD4+ T cells from peripheral blood mononuclear cells, taken after pregnancy. The source of these receptors is a female donor with multiple sclerosis, enrolled in a pregnancy study. Each CDR3 is given with its conserved first and last residue. The order of the fields is J gene, clone size, V gene, CDR3 protein. Rows give clone size only sometimes, using once, few, many, or a class for an expanded clone.

TRBJ2-3 - TRBV15 CATSRPRGPEADTQYF
TRBJ2-5 - TRBV7-2 CASSSDRGETQYF
TRBJ2-7 - TRBV13 CASSFSDLSYEQYF
TRBJ2-2 - TRBV5-1 CASSRQGPGELFF
TRBJ2-1 - TRBV12-5 CASALSSGVAGEQFF
TRBJ1-6 - TRBV9 CASSVADANSPLHF
TRBJ2-7 - TRBV5-1 CASSTWTSGRWYEQYF
TRBJ2-5 - TRBV7-9 CAMNRDGGETQYF
TRBJ2-1 - TRBV27 CASRIGRAGVAYNEQFF
TRBJ2-3 - TRBV11-2 CASSLGGQFTDTQYF
TRBJ1-2 - TRBV7-9 CASSQLQGGNYGYTF
TRBJ2-5 - TRBV25-1 CASSEFRGSQETQYF
TRBJ2-2 - TRBV7-2 CASSLQRGDTGELFF
TRBJ1-2 - TRBV30 CAWSSKGWDTSYGYTF
TRBJ1-2 once TRBV28 CASSPSYNYGYTF
TRBJ2-1 - TRBV4-1 CASSQDGLAGENEQFF
TRBJ1-5 - TRBV6-6 CASRHSTGLSNQPQHF
TRBJ2-3 - TRBV27 CASSPPTWDTTDTQYF
TRBJ2-2 - TRBV2 CAARQGSNTGELFF
TRBJ2-6 - TRBV18 CASSPGEGVRSGANVLTF
TRBJ2-3 - TRBV7-2 CASSLGGLAGGARTDTQYF
TRBJ2-7 - TRBV11-2 CASSSLGAEQYF
TRBJ2-1 - TRBV29-1 CSVEGLAGGPLNEQFF